This TCR beta chain is drawn from a study of control samples from healthy donors and cancer patients. The CDR3 sequence is 15 residues long. V lost 5 bases, J lost 3 bases, and 8 bases stayed unmatched. The V gene's germline CDR1 is SGHTA and CDR2 FQGNSA. TCRdb keeps only in-frame clones here, not all; method: immunoSEQ multiplex PCR. The table records more than 80,000 clones, approximately 95% of them present only once. The chain is built from TRBV7-2 and TRBJ2-3; 7 bases align to TRBD2. The TCR sequence derives from a man aged 18 to 30 in good health. The sequencing sample was made of blood. The CDR3 sequence: CASSPGLGGTDTQYF. CDR3 DNA sequence: TGTGCCAGCAGCCCTGGACTAGGAGGAACAGATACGCAGTATTTT.